Each of the 22 T cell receptor beta chains below was sequenced from the same sample in a study of cytomegalovirus exposure and HLA in healthy donors (dated by TCRdb to about 2017). Library generation was performed with the immunoSEQ multiplex PCR assay. TCRdb holds this immuneACCESS table with in-frame rearrangements only. Some clones are missing; in checked studies, unresolved V genes explain under half, and the rest has no known cause. This sample holds fewer than 200,000 clones; around 86% were observed only once. Clones ranked in the top ten supply 2% to 3% of the sample. The material sequenced was PBMCs. These receptors were collected from a man aged 18 to 29 in good health and CMV-seropositive.

The rearrangement uses TRBV6-4 and TRBJ2-3; 10 nucleotides agree with TRBD2. After removal of 5 bases from V and 1 base from J, the junction contained 6 bases not matched to a gene. This CDR3 has 16 amino acids. Germline CDR1 and CDR2: MRHNA and SNTAGT. The CDR3 protein is CASSSSSGGGTDTQYF. The CDR3 bases are TGTGCCAGCAGTTCCTCTAGCGGGGGAGGCACAGATACGCAGTATTTT.

The gene calls are TRBV7-3 and TRBJ1-4; D uncertain. The germline CDR1 and CDR2 sequences are SGHTA and FQGTGA. The ends were cut back, 1 base at V and 2 bases at J, with 8 bases in the middle. CDR3 length equals 15 residues. CDR3 region: CASSLRGGTNEKLFF. CDR3 coding DNA: TGTGCCAGCAGCTTAAGGGGAGGGACTAATGAAAAACTGTTTTTT.

The chain couples TRBV6-5 to TRBJ2-5; possibly TRBD2 for D (6 bases). The DNA end lines up better with TRBJ2-7; the J call may be wrong. The CDR3 spans 14 residues. Germline lookup yields CDR1 MNHEY and CDR2 SVGAGI. CDR3 nucleotide sequence: TGTGCCAGCAGCCGGGGGTTAACCCGAAACGAGCAGTACTTC. Amino acids: CASSRGLTRNEQYF.

Note on this clone: Different DNA sequences within this sample yield the same CDR3. The V call is TRBV2, the J call TRBJ2-2; D might be TRBD2 (5 bases). Per the germline V gene, CDR1 is SNHLY and CDR2 is FYNNEI. The CDR3 sequence is 13 residues long. V was trimmed by 6 bases and J by 4 bases, leaving 9 bases between them. CDR3: CASRVGVTGELFF. In nucleotides, the CDR3 is TGTGCCAGCAGAGTCGGGGTCACCGGGGAGCTGTTTTTT. Together with reference TRBV2 and TRBJ2-2, the CDR3 gives the full variable domain: EPEVTQTPSHQVTQMGQEVILRCVPISNHLYFYWYRQILGQKVEFLVSFYNNEISEKSEIFDDQFSVERPDGSNFTLKIRSTKLEDSAMYFCASRVGVTGELFFGEGSRLTVL.

This rearrangement joins TRBV2 to TRBJ2-2, with 7 bases lining up with TRBD2. V lost 6 bases and J lost 6; bases outside the gene matches: 7. This CDR3 comprises 14 residues. CDR1 is SNHLY and CDR2 is FYNNEI in the germline V gene. The DNA of the CDR3 is TGTGCCAGCAGCGGTGGAGCGGGGCCCGGGGAGCTGTTTTTT. Protein sequence: CASSGGAGPGELFF. The full variable domain, in which reference TRBV2 and TRBJ2-2 provide the parts outside the CDR3, is EPEVTQTPSHQVTQMGQEVILRCVPISNHLYFYWYRQILGQKVEFLVSFYNNEISEKSEIFDDQFSVERPDGSNFTLKIRSTKLEDSAMYFCASSGGAGPGELFFGEGSRLTVL.

The chain uses TRBV30 and TRBJ1-1; TRBD1 might be the D (6 bases). Germline loops: CDR1 GTSNPN, CDR2 SVGIG (reference sequence). Trimming pared 0 bases from V and 1 base from J, leaving 24 bases between. This CDR3 has 19 residues. The CDR3 spells CAWSVSPYRVRGENTEAFF. The CDR3 region has the DNA TGTGCCTGGAGTGTAAGTCCGTACAGGGTCAGAGGAGAGAACACTGAAGCTTTCTTT.

This sequence joins TRBV15 and TRBJ2-3; 7 bases agree with TRBD1. The V and J ends lost 1 base and 2 bases, in that order; junction bases with no gene match: 3. The CDR3 has 15 residues. Looked up from germline, CDR1 is LNHNV and CDR2 is YYDKDF (reference sequence). CDR3 in DNA: TGTGCCACCAGCAGAGGACAGGGCTACACAGATACGCAGTATTTT. Translated: CATSRGQGYTDTQYF.

The chain has TRBV7-8 and TRBJ2-5; D possibly corresponds to TRBD2 (7 bases). The CDR3 covers 14 residues. CDR1 is SGHVS and CDR2 is FQNEAQ in the germline V gene. V was cut by 4 bases and J by 7 bases, with 16 bases left in between. CDR3 DNA sequence: TGTGCCAGCAGCTCTCAGGGGAGGGAACGGACCCAGTACTTC. Translating it yields CASSSQGRERTQYF.

The chain recombines TRBV28 with TRBJ1-1, with 7 bases matching TRBD1. The ends lost 5 bases at V and 3 bases at J; junction bases unmatched: 9. In germline, CDR1 is MDHEN, CDR2 SYDVKM. The CDR3 consists of 15 residues. CDR3 region: CASSRQDRSYTEAFF. As DNA, the CDR3 is TGTGCCAGCAGTAGACAGGACAGGAGTTACACTGAAGCTTTCTTT.

The V gene is TRBV15, the J gene TRBJ2-7; 7 nucleotides match TRBD1. Germline values: CDR1 LNHNV, CDR2 YYDKDF (reference sequence). This CDR3 contains 13 residues. The V gene end was trimmed by 4 bases and the J gene end by 6 bases; junction bases not matched to a gene: 6. CDR3 amino acids: CATSTRDSLEQYF. The CDR3 coding sequence is TGTGCCACCAGCACGAGGGACAGCCTCGAGCAGTACTTC. Together with reference TRBV15 and TRBJ2-7, the CDR3 gives the full variable domain: DAMVIQNPRYQVTQFGKPVTLSCSQTLNHNVMYWYQQKSSQAPKLLFHYYDKDFNNEADTPDNFQSRRPNTSFCFLDIRSPGLGDTAMYLCATSTRDSLEQYFGPGTRLTVT.

This chain connects TRBV5-1 to TRBJ1-1; possibly TRBD1 for D (5 bases). V dropped 4 bases and J dropped 2 bases, with 6 bases sitting between them. Germline CDR1 reads SGHRS; CDR2 reads YFSETQ. This CDR3 comprises 12 residues. CDR3 DNA sequence: TGCGCCAGCAGCGGGGCAAACACTGAAGCTTTCTTT. Protein: CASSGANTEAFF.

The chain uses TRBV5-1 and TRBJ1-1; 7 nucleotides align to TRBD1. Trimming took 3 bases from V and 0 from J; bases not matched to a gene: 5. From germline, CDR1 is SGHRS and CDR2 YFSETQ. The CDR3 contains 15 residues. The CDR3 DNA follows: TGCGCCAGCAGCTCCCGGACAGGCTTGAACACTGAAGCTTTCTTT. Translation gives CASSSRTGLNTEAFF.

This sequence joins TRBV6-9 and TRBJ2-3, with 13 nucleotides matching TRBD2. The CDR3 runs to 18 residues. Germline loops: CDR1 MNHGY, CDR2 SVAAGI. V was clipped by 1 base and J by 4 bases; unmatched bases: 8. CDR3: CASSYWTGTSGEADTQYF. CDR3 nucleotides: TGTGCCAGCAGTTATTGGACCGGGACTAGCGGGGAGGCAGATACGCAGTATTTT.

CDR3 sequence: CASSEDSVNYGYTF. The DNA for the CDR3 is TGTGCCAGCAGCGAGGACAGTGTTAACTATGGCTACACCTTC. J is TRBJ1-2 and V is TRBV9; a weak D match, TRBD1 (6 bases). The CDR3 is 14 residues long. Germline values: CDR1 SGDLS, CDR2 YYNGEE. Trimming shortened V by 3 bases and J by 1 base, and 10 bases separated the two germline ends.

CDR3 nucleotides: TGTGCCAGCAGGTGGAGAAGGGGAGGCACTGAAGCTTTCTTT. Protein: CASRWRRGGTEAFF. The chain carries TRBV6-1 and TRBJ1-1; tentatively, D is TRBD1 (5 bases). V was trimmed by 6 bases and J by 4 bases, leaving 15 bases between them. The CDR3 consists of 14 residues. Germline values: CDR1 MNHNS, CDR2 SASEGT.

The chain recombines TRBV19 with TRBJ1-6; D not certain. From germline, CDR1 is LNHDA and CDR2 SQIVND (reference sequence). This CDR3 spans 14 amino acids. The V end was cut by 7 bases, the J end by 1 base, with 8 bases between. The CDR3 sequence is CASNGNSYNSPLHF. CDR3 sequence (DNA): TGTGCCAGTAACGGGAATTCCTATAATTCACCCCTCCACTTT. Together with reference TRBV19 and TRBJ1-6, the CDR3 gives the full variable domain: DGGITQSPKYLFRKEGQNVTLSCEQNLNHDAMYWYRQDPGQGLRLIYYSQIVNDFQKGDIAEGYSVSREKKESFPLTVTSAQKNPTAFYLCASNGNSYNSPLHFGNGTRLTVT.

The table lists this clone with a count of one. The V gene is TRBV29-1, the J gene TRBJ2-7; maybe TRBD1 (6 bases). Trimming stripped 1 base from V and 3 bases from J, with 16 bases between. The germline V gene has CDR1 SQVTM and CDR2 ANQGSEA. This CDR3 has 15 amino acids. The CDR3 reads CSVEGDRDTNYEQYF. The CDR3 DNA sequence: TGCAGCGTTGAAGGGGACCGGGACACCAACTACGAGCAGTACTTC.

This chain links TRBV6-1 with TRBJ2-2, with 9 positions matching TRBD2. Looked up from germline, CDR1 is MNHNS and CDR2 is SASEGT. Losses at the gene ends were 7 bases for V and 7 bases for J; bases not matched to a gene: 10. The CDR3 consists of 15 residues. CDR3 residues: CASTARLAAGGELFF. CDR3 in DNA: TGTGCCAGCACTGCTCGACTAGCGGCTGGCGGGGAGCTGTTTTTT.

This chain connects TRBV10-3 to TRBJ2-1; TRBD2 matches 7 bases. After removal of 8 bases from V and 0 bases from J, the junction contained 10 bases not matched to a gene. The germline V gene encodes CDR1 ENHRY and CDR2 SYGVKD. This CDR3 is built from 16 residues. The CDR3: CAIGGPGTTSYNEQFF. CDR3 nucleotide sequence: TGTGCCATCGGGGGTCCCGGGACTACCTCCTACAATGAGCAGTTCTTC.

This clone was detected only a few times. V and J are TRBV10-3 and TRBJ2-7; 7 bases align to TRBD2. V trimming: 6 bases; J trimming: 3 bases; junction bases outside the gene matches: 5. Germline CDR1 reads ENHRY; CDR2 reads SYGVKD. The CDR3 length is 13 residues. This chain's CDR3 is CAIRGLENYEQYF. The CDR3 coding sequence is TGTGCCATCAGAGGACTAGAAAACTACGAGCAGTACTTC.

This clone is a singleton in its sample. This chain joins TRBV28 and TRBJ2-7, with TRBD1 identical over 7 bases. CDR1 and CDR2 from the germline V gene are MDHEN and SYDVKM. Trimming at V came to 5 bases and at J to 2 bases, leaving 6 bases not matched to a gene. The CDR3 contains 14 residues. The CDR3 sequence is CASSINRGPYEQYF. As DNA, the CDR3 is TGTGCCAGCAGTATTAACAGGGGTCCCTACGAGCAGTACTTC.

The gene calls are TRBV7-2 and TRBJ1-3; D possibly corresponds to TRBD1 (5 bases). V dropped 0 bases and J dropped 8 bases, with 8 bases sitting between them. The CDR3 spans 13 residues. CDR1 SGHTA and CDR2 FQGNSA come from the germline V gene. For the CDR3, the DNA is TGTGCCAGCAGCTTAGCAGGGGCGGACACCATATATTTT. Protein sequence: CASSLAGADTIYF.